The rows below give T cell receptor beta chains drawn from one sample of a study of tumor-infiltrating lymphocytes in primary liver carcinoma. In TCRdb, the multiplex PCR reads were re-called with MiXCR into one record per CDR3 protein. Of 60,000 or so distinct CDR3 sequences in the sample, roughly 70% were seen once. Sample: liver tumor tissue from sampling region 2. Source of these receptors: a man aged 35-49 years with primary liver carcinoma and hepatitis B virus infection. Each CDR3 is given with its conserved first and last residue. D genes are given only for firm matches. Size tells how often a clone was seen (once, few, many) or the class of an expanded clone, and some rows leave it out.

length	D	J	V	size	DNA	CDR3
14	TRBD1	TRBJ2-7	TRBV7-8	few	TGTGTCAGCGGAACAGGGGCTCTAGGGGTCGAGCAGTACTTC	CVSGTGALGVEQYF
14	TRBD2	TRBJ2-3	TRBV6-6	-	TGTGCCAGCAGATACAGCGGGAATACAGATATGGAGTATTTT	CASRYSGNTDMEYF
13	-	TRBJ2-7	TRBV29-1	-	TGCAGTGTAGAAGACAGGCACCACGACGGGCAGTACTTC	CSVEDRHHDGQYF
14	-	TRBJ2-7	TRBV4-3	-	TGCGCCAACAGCCAGGTCCTTAAGTACACCGAGCAGTACTTC	CANSQVLKYTEQYF
21	-	TRBJ2-6	TRBV11-2	once	TGTGCCAGCAGCATGGGGGGAGACAGGGTCATTTCCCTCTCTGGGACCAACGTCCTGACTTTC	CASSMGGDRVISLSGTNVLTF
15	TRBD2	TRBJ2-7	TRBV6-5	-	TGTGCAACCAGTCCCCGGACTAGCTCCGCCTACGAGCAGTACTTC	CATSPRTSSAYEQYF
15	-	TRBJ2-3	TRBV6-2/TRBV6-3	once	TGTGCCAACAGTTATAGTTCCGATAGCACAGATATGCAGTATTTT	CANSYSSDSTDMQYF
16	TRBD1	TRBJ2-5	TRBV11-2	-	TGTGGCAGCAGCCAAACTCCTGGCAGGGGGAAAGAGACTCAGTGCTTC	CGSSQTPGRGKETQCF
18	TRBD2	TRBJ2-1	TRBV12-3/TRBV12-4	-	TGTACCAGCAGTTGGGACAACCGGGGGACTAGCGGGACGGATGAGCAGTTCTTC	CTSSWDNRGTSGTDEQFF
15	TRBD1	TRBJ2-7	TRBV6-5	-	TGTGCTAGCAGTTACTCGAAAGGGGGCGGCTATGTGCAGTACTTC	CASSYSKGGGYVQYF
14	-	TRBJ2-1	TRBV5-1	-	TGCGCCAGCAGCTCGTGCCTAAGGGACAATGAGCAGTTCTTC	CASSSCLRDNEQFF
15	TRBD2	TRBJ2-1	TRBV6-5	-	TGTGCCAGCAGTTACAGGGCGGGAGGGCCGAGTGAGCAGTTCTTC	CASSYRAGGPSEQFF
15	-	TRBJ2-5	TRBV6-1	many	TGTGCCAGCAGTGAAGCGCTTCAGGGGGGGAAGACCCAGTACTTC	CASSEALQGGKTQYF
13	TRBD1	TRBJ1-1	TRBV6-2/TRBV6-3	-	TGTGCCAGCAGTCGACAGGGTTACACTGAAGCTTTCTTT	CASSRQGYTEAFF
14	-	TRBJ1-1	TRBV6-2/TRBV6-3	once	TGCGCCAGCAATTACTGGTTGGGCTCCACTGAAGCTTTCTTT	CASNYWLGSTEAFF
13	-	TRBJ2-7	TRBV18	many	TGTGCCAGCTCACCAGCTGCCGACTACGAGCAGTACTTC	CASSPAADYEQYF
12	-	TRBJ2-7	TRBV6-2/TRBV6-3	-	TGTGCCAGCAGAGAACGATGTCACGAGCAGCACTTC	CASRERCHEQHF
18	-	TRBJ2-7	TRBV4-3	-	TGCGCCGGCAGCCAAGTAGAGCGAGAGGACGTATTAGCCTACGAGCAGTACTTC	CAGSQVEREDVLAYEQYF
14	-	TRBJ2-7	TRBV11-2	-	TGTGCCAGCAGCCCCCGGACCGGTAGAGGCAAGCAGTACTTC	CASSPRTGRGKQYF
11	-	TRBJ2-1	TRBV30	-	TGTGCCTGGTGTCTCCTCAATGAGCAGTTCTTC	CAWCLLNEQFF
18	TRBD2	TRBJ2-2	TRBV4-3	-	TGCGCTAGCAGCCAAGATAGCCTGGGACTAGCGGGCCTGGGGGAGCTGTTTTTT	CASSQDSLGLAGLGELFF
14	TRBD2	TRBJ2-7	TRBV5-4	-	TGTACCAGTAGCTGGGACTACAGACCCTACGAGCAGTACTTC	CTSSWDYRPYEQYF
14	-	TRBJ2-3	TRBV5-5	-	TGTGCCAGCAACTCGGGGACTTACACAGGTACACAGTATTTT	CASNSGTYTGTQYF
15	TRBD1	TRBJ2-7	TRBV6-5	-	TGTGCCAGCAGTGACAGGACAGGGGGAGGCTACGAGCAGTACTTC	CASSDRTGGGYEQYF
12	-	TRBJ1-1	TRBV12-5	-	TGTGCTAGTGGTTTGGGTCAGGGTCAAGCTTTCTTT	CASGLGQGQAFF
12	-	TRBJ1-2	TRBV29-1	-	TGCAGCGTTGATTCAGGGCCGTTTGGCTACACCTTC	CSVDSGPFGYTF
15	-	TRBJ2-5	TRBV6-5	-	TGTGTCGGCAGTTACAGATGGGATGCACAAGAGACCCAGTACTTC	CVGSYRWDAQETQYF
13	-	TRBJ1-2	TRBV6-1	once	TGTGCCAGCAGTGAGCGGATGTTTAGTGGCTACACCTTC	CASSERMFSGYTF
10	-	TRBJ2-3	TRBV29-1	-	TGCAGTGTCGACACATATACGCAGTATTTT	CSVDTYTQYF
14	-	TRBJ1-5	TRBV29-1	-	TGCAGCGTGAGAGCCGGGAGTTTCAATCACCCCCAGCATTTT	CSVRAGSFNHPQHF
14	TRBD2	TRBJ2-1	TRBV28	many	TGTGCCAGCTCTAGAGCGGGAGGGAGCAATGAGCAGTTCTTC	CASSRAGGSNEQFF
14	-	TRBJ2-7	TRBV5-6	-	TGTGCCAGCAGCTTGTTCCTCTTCTCCTGCGAACAGTATTTC	CASSLFLFSCEQYF
16	TRBD1	TRBJ2-5	TRBV5-4	-	TGTGCCAGCAGCGGAACCACAGGGGGGAGGATGGAGACCCAGTACTTC	CASSGTTGGRMETQYF
15	-	TRBJ2-7	TRBV5-1	few	TGCGCCAGCAGCTTGGCCGCAGGGACCGGCTCCGAGCAGTACTTC	CASSLAAGTGSEQYF
14	-	TRBJ2-7	TRBV12-3/TRBV12-4	-	TGTGCCAGCAGTTTGGGGCAGAAAGTAAACGAGCAGTACTTC	CASSLGQKVNEQYF
16	TRBD1	TRBJ2-3	TRBV6-1	-	TGTGGCAGCAGTGAAGGGACAGGCGATGTCAATCAGCCCCAGTATTTT	CGSSEGTGDVNQPQYF
15	-	TRBJ2-3	TRBV11-2	-	TGTGTCAGCAGCTTGACTAACGGGAGCTCAGATACGCAGTATTTT	CVSSLTNGSSDTQYF
13	-	TRBJ1-1	TRBV28	-	TGTGCCAGCAGCCGAACCGGGACGGATAAAGCTTTCTTT	CASSRTGTDKAFF
16	-	TRBJ2-7	TRBV20-1	-	TGCAGCGTTGGCTTTCCCCGTCCAACGGGATTTCTCGAGCAGTACTTC	CSVGFPRPTGFLEQYF
17	TRBD1	TRBJ1-1	TRBV4-2	-	TGCGCCAGCAGCCAAGAGTATGGACAGGGTTTTTGGACTGAAGTTTTCTTT	CASSQEYGQGFWTEVFF
13	-	TRBJ1-1	TRBV11-2	-	TGTGCCAGCAGCTTAATACGTGACACTGAAGCTTTCTTT	CASSLIRDTEAFF
15	-	TRBJ2-2	TRBV6-1	many	TGTGCCAGCGGTGGGATAGGACTACACACCGGGGAGCTGTTTTTT	CASGGIGLHTGELFF